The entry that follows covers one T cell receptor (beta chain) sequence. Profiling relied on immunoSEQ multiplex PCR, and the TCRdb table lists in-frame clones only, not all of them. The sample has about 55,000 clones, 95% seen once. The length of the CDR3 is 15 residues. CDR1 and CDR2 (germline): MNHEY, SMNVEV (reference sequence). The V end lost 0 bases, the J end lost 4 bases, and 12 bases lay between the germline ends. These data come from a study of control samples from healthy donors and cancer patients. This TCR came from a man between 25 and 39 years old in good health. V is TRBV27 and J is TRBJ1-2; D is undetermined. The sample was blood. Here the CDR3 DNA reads TGTGCCAGCAGTTTATCCGGAGCCGCCCCCTATGGCTACACCTTC. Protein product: CASSLSGAAPYGYTF.